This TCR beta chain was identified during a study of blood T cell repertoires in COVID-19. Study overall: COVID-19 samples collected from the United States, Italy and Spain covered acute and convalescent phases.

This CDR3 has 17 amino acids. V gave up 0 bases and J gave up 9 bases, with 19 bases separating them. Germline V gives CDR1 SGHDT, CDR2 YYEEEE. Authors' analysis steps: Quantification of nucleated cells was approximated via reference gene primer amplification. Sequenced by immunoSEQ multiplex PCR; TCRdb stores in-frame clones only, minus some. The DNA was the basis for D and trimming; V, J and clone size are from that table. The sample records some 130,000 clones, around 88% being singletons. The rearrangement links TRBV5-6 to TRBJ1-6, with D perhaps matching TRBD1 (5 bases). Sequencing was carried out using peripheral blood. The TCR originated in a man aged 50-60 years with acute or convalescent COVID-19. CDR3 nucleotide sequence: TGTGCCAGCAGCTTGGGCGCGGGGCTTGGTTACGGTTCACCCCTCCACTTT. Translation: CASSLGAGLGYGSPLHF.